This entry features one T cell receptor beta chain sequence. The source of the sample is a study of cytomegalovirus exposure and HLA in healthy donors. Per germline, CDR1 SQVTM and CDR2 ANQGSEA. V lost 8 bases and J lost 5, with 12 bases in between. This CDR3 has 11 residues. Primers for the PCR totalled 60 Vbeta and 13 Jbeta. The table came from immunoSEQ multiplex PCR; TCRdb's copy has only in-frame clones and leaves some out. The sample shows some 190,000 clones, 60% to 80% of them seen only once. The TCR originated in a woman aged 25 to 45 in good health and CMV-seropositive. What was sequenced was PBMCs. This chain links TRBV29-1 with TRBJ2-5, with D perhaps TRBD2 (5 bases). CDR3 nucleotide sequence: TGCAGCATTACTAGGGCGGAGACCCAGTACTTC. Translating gives CSITRAETQYF.